The rows below give T cell receptor beta chains drawn from one sample of a study of identical twins. TCRdb independently ran MiXCR on the 5' RACE reads; one entry per CDR3 protein. The sample lists about 330,000 distinct CDR3 sequences, over 9% occurring once. A further study also used this sample, focusing on yellow fever vaccine responses in identical twins.

Sequencing input: CD8+ T cells sorted from blood. These receptors were taken from a woman aged 18-29 years in good health. CDR3s include the opening cysteine and the closing phenylalanine or tryptophan. D genes are given only for firm matches. Size tells how often a clone was seen (once, few, many) or the class of an expanded clone, and some rows leave it out.

j_call,v_call,d_call,clone_size,cdr3_aa,cdr3_nt
TRBJ1-6,TRBV4-1,.,few,CASSDSGDSPLHF,TGCGCCAGCAGCGATTCAGGGGACTCACCCCTCCACTTT
TRBJ2-1,TRBV11-2,.,few,CASSLASGLSSYNEQFF,TGTGCCAGCAGCTTAGCCAGCGGGCTTAGCTCCTACAATGAGCAGTTCTTC
TRBJ2-5,TRBV11-2,.,.,CASSLVAGPRVETQYF,TGTGCCAGCAGCTTAGTAGCCGGACCCCGGGTGGAGACCCAGTACTTC
TRBJ2-1,TRBV10-3,TRBD2,.,CAISPLAGDSAYNEQFF,TGTGCCATCAGCCCACTAGCGGGGGACTCGGCCTACAATGAGCAGTTCTTC
TRBJ2-1,TRBV3-1,.,few,CASSPKGIRSYNEQFF,TGTGCCAGCAGCCCAAAGGGGATTCGGTCCTACAATGAGCAGTTCTTC
TRBJ2-7,TRBV9,.,few,CASSVRPLGDEQYF,TGTGCCAGCAGCGTAAGGCCTCTAGGGGACGAGCAGTACTTC
TRBJ1-1,TRBV20-1,.,.,CSALLGGSMNTEAFF,TGCAGTGCCCTTTTGGGGGGGAGTATGAACACTGAAGCTTTCTTT
TRBJ2-1,TRBV6-1,TRBD2,few,CASALWSGSPNEQFF,TGTGCCAGCGCCCTTTGGAGCGGGAGTCCAAATGAGCAGTTCTTC
TRBJ2-7,TRBV12-3/TRBV12-4,.,many,CASSATRLEQYF,TGTGCCAGCAGCGCGACTAGACTCGAGCAGTACTTC
TRBJ1-1,TRBV9,.,few,CASSAGVGTEAFF,TGTGCCAGCAGCGCAGGGGTTGGCACTGAAGCTTTCTTT
TRBJ2-1,TRBV2,.,many,CASRDGFAYNEQFF,TGTGCCAGCAGGGACGGATTTGCCTACAATGAGCAGTTCTTC
TRBJ2-1,TRBV20-1,.,few,CSASPGVGYNEQFF,TGCAGTGCAAGCCCGGGAGTGGGATACAATGAGCAGTTCTTC
TRBJ1-2,TRBV10-3,.,few,CAIGGAGHLRGYTF,TGTGCCATCGGGGGGGCAGGACATCTGCGCGGCTACACCTTC
TRBJ2-2,TRBV28,TRBD1,.,CASSLIQGFTGELFF,TGTGCCAGCAGTTTAATACAGGGGTTCACCGGGGAGCTGTTTTTT
TRBJ1-4,TRBV5-1,.,few,CASSLEGVFNEKLFF,TGCGCCAGCAGCTTGGAAGGCGTATTTAATGAAAAACTGTTTTTT
TRBJ2-7,TRBV20-1,.,many,CSARPGRSSYEQYF,TGCAGTGCTAGACCGGGCCGAAGCTCCTACGAGCAGTACTTC
TRBJ1-1,TRBV12-3/TRBV12-4,.,many,CASSPGRGTEAFF,TGTGCCAGCAGCCCGGGCAGGGGAACTGAAGCTTTCTTT
TRBJ2-3,TRBV4-2,TRBD2,.,CASTPTSGPTDTQYF,TGTGCCAGCACCCCGACTAGCGGCCCCACAGATACGCAGTATTTT
TRBJ1-2,TRBV12-3/TRBV12-4,.,.,CASLEREGQAYGYTF,TGTGCCAGCCTCGAGCGGGAGGGGCAAGCCTATGGCTACACCTTC
TRBJ2-7,TRBV29-1,TRBD1,few,CSVEDSGQGLRYEQYF,TGCAGCGTTGAAGATTCCGGACAGGGTCTAAGGTACGAGCAGTACTTC
TRBJ2-3,TRBV5-1,.,.,CASSLEGVWGTDTQYF,TGCGCCAGCAGCTTGGAGGGCGTCTGGGGCACAGATACGCAGTATTTT
TRBJ2-7,TRBV28,.,once,CASGKGRGDEQYF,TGTGCCAGCGGAAAGGGACGGGGCGACGAGCAGTACTTC
TRBJ1-5,TRBV6-5,.,.,CASSYGSDQPQHF,TGTGCCAGCAGTTACGGGTCGGATCAGCCCCAGCATTTT
TRBJ2-5,TRBV7-8,.,medium-sized,CASSPDRKTQYF,TGTGCCAGCAGCCCCGATAGAAAGACCCAGTACTTC
TRBJ1-2,TRBV27,TRBD1,.,CASSELQGERYYGYTF,TGTGCCAGCAGTGAATTACAGGGGGAGAGATACTATGGCTACACCTTC
TRBJ2-2,TRBV4-1,.,few,CASSQKEGPWPGELFF,TGCGCCAGCAGCCAGAAAGAGGGCCCCTGGCCCGGGGAGCTGTTTTTT
TRBJ2-5,TRBV7-9,TRBD1,.,CASSPDRGRETQYF,TGTGCCAGCAGCCCGGACAGGGGGCGAGAGACCCAGTACTTC
TRBJ2-4,TRBV14,TRBD1,.,CASSQDWGQRNKNIQYF,TGTGCCAGCAGCCAAGATTGGGGACAGAGAAACAAAAACATTCAGTACTTC
TRBJ2-1,TRBV20-1,TRBD2,.,CSASERGQFF,TGCAGTGCTAGTGAGCGGGGGCAGTTCTTC
TRBJ2-2,TRBV29-1,TRBD1,.,CSALLDRGLVGELFF,TGCAGCGCTCTATTAGACAGGGGGCTCGTCGGGGAGCTGTTTTTT
TRBJ2-7,TRBV19,.,few,CASSSYPGGEQYF,TGTGCCAGTAGTTCATACCCCGGGGGTGAGCAGTACTTC
TRBJ2-1,TRBV2,TRBD2,.,CASISGSSGGANEQFF,TGTGCCAGCATTTCGGGCTCTAGCGGGGGGGCAAATGAGCAGTTCTTC
TRBJ2-1,TRBV20-1,.,few,CSAIGLGRTYNEQFF,TGCAGTGCCATTGGTTTGGGACGGACATACAATGAGCAGTTCTTC
TRBJ2-7,TRBV5-1,TRBD1,many,CASSWDRVSYEQYF,TGCGCCAGCAGCTGGGACAGGGTGTCCTACGAGCAGTACTTC
TRBJ2-1,TRBV2,.,.,CASRGRPHNEQFF,TGTGCCAGCAGAGGGAGACCCCACAATGAGCAGTTCTTC
TRBJ2-1,TRBV11-2,TRBD1,many,CASSTTLRDREVNEQFF,TGTGCCAGCAGCACCACATTACGGGACAGAGAAGTCAATGAGCAGTTCTTC
TRBJ2-1,TRBV11-2,TRBD2,.,CASSLDFRAGGPYYNEQFF,TGTGCCAGCAGCTTAGATTTCCGGGCGGGAGGGCCCTATTACAATGAGCAGTTCTTC
TRBJ2-1,TRBV20-1,TRBD2,many,CSAVAGGNYNEQFF,TGCAGTGCAGTAGCGGGAGGGAACTACAATGAGCAGTTCTTC
TRBJ2-1,TRBV12-3/TRBV12-4,TRBD2,few,CASSFKLAGNEQFF,TGTGCCAGCAGTTTTAAACTAGCGGGAAATGAGCAGTTCTTC
TRBJ2-6,TRBV19,TRBD1,.,CASSPILPGQVHSGANVLTF,TGTGCCAGTAGCCCGATCTTACCAGGACAGGTTCACTCTGGGGCCAACGTCCTGACTTTC
TRBJ1-4,TRBV2,TRBD1,.,CASSEPGGLDEKLFF,TGTGCCAGCAGTGAACCAGGGGGATTAGATGAAAAACTGTTTTTT
TRBJ2-5,TRBV4-1,.,.,CASSRPLGTDQETQYF,TGCGCCAGCAGCCGCCCACTTGGGACGGACCAAGAGACCCAGTACTTC
TRBJ2-1,TRBV20-1,TRBD1,.,CSARDGDRGLNEQFF,TGCAGTGCTAGAGATGGGGACAGGGGGCTCAATGAGCAGTTCTTC
TRBJ2-3,TRBV5-1,.,many,CASSFDSASDTQYF,TGCGCCAGCAGCTTTGACAGTGCCTCAGATACGCAGTATTTT
TRBJ2-1,TRBV13,TRBD1,few,CASSRDRAAYNEQFF,TGTGCCAGCAGCAGGGACAGGGCGGCCTACAATGAGCAGTTCTTC
TRBJ2-1,TRBV18,.,few,CASSPPYLYEQFF,TGTGCCAGCTCACCACCCTATCTTTATGAGCAGTTCTTC
TRBJ2-3,TRBV28,.,.,CASSFRESTDTQYF,TGTGCCAGCAGTTTTAGGGAGAGCACAGATACGCAGTATTTT